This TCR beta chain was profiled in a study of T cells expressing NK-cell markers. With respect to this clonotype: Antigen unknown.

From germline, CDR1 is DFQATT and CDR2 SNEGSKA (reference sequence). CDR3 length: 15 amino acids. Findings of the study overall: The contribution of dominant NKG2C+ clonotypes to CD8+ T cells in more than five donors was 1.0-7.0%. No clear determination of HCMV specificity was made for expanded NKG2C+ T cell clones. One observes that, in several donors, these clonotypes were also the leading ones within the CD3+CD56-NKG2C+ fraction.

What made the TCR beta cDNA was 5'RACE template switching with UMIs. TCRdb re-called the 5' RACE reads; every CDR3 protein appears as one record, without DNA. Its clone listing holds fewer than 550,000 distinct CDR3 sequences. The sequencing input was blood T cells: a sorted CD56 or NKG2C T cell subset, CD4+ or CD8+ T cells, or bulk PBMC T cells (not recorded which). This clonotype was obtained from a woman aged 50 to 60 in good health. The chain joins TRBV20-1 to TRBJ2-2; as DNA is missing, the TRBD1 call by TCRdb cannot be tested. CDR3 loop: CSAREGIRGTGELFF.